The 28 T cell receptor beta chains below were found in one sample sequenced in a study of blood T cell repertoires in COVID-19. Generated by immunoSEQ multiplex PCR, the TCRdb table keeps only in-frame clones and is missing some. The sample lists about 320,000 clones; about 90% were seen once. The sample consisted of peripheral blood. The source of these receptors is a woman between 25 and 40 years old with COVID-19, enrolled during active disease.

There are many counts of this clone. The CDR3 sequence: CASSQEGHPNTEAFF. CDR3 bases: TGCGCCAGCAGCCAAGAGGGACACCCGAACACTGAAGCTTTCTTT. The J gene is TRBJ1-1, the V gene TRBV4-1; possible D gene TRBD1, 6 bases. Between the trimmed V and J ends, which lost 0 bases and 1 base, there was a span of 9 bases. CDR3 length: 15 amino acids. From germline, CDR1 is MGHRA and CDR2 YSYEKL.

The CDR3 region has the DNA TGTGCCAGCAGTTACTCGATCGGGACTGGGGCCAACGTCCTGACTTTC. This encodes CASSYSIGTGANVLTF. The V call is TRBV6-5, the J call TRBJ2-6, with a weak D call TRBD2 (5 bases). The CDR3 sequence is 16 residues long. The germline V gene has CDR1 MNHEY and CDR2 SVGAGI. The V end lost 0 bases, the J end lost 2 bases, and 8 bases lay between the germline ends.

The genes are TRBV27 and TRBJ2-7; 10 bases line up with TRBD2. The germline V gene has CDR1 MNHEY and CDR2 SMNVEV (reference sequence). The CDR3 has 14 amino acids. Germline trimming cut 8 bases from V and 4 bases from J; bases unmatched to any gene: 8. CDR3 residues: CASSPGLATYEQYF. DNA of the CDR3: TGTGCCAGCTCCCCGGGACTAGCGACTTACGAGCAGTACTTC.

The chain employs TRBV4-1 and TRBJ1-3, with D unresolved. There are 17 residues in the CDR3. Trimming cost V 0 bases and J 0 bases, with 12 bases left between them. Germline CDR1 is MGHRA and CDR2 is YSYEKL. CDR3 coding DNA: TGCGCCAGCAGCCAAGATTTGGTCTCGAGCTCTGGAAACACCATATATTTT. Its translation is CASSQDLVSSSGNTIYF.

This clone showed up just once. This chain links TRBV18 with TRBJ2-1; 10 bases map to TRBD1. This CDR3 has 18 residues. Losses at the gene ends were 1 base for V and 1 base for J; bases not matched to a gene: 7. Germline loops: CDR1 KGHSH, CDR2 LQKENI. For the CDR3, the DNA is TGTGCCAGCTCACCACGGACAGGGGGAAGGGGATCCTACAATGAGCAGTTCTTC. Its translation: CASSPRTGGRGSYNEQFF. Based on the CDR3 plus reference TRBV18 and TRBJ2-1, the full variable domain is NAGVMQNPRHLVRRRGQEARLRCSPMKGHSHVYWYRQLPEEGLKFMVYLQKENIIDESGMPKERFSAEFPKEGPSILRIQQVVRGDSAAYFCASSPRTGGRGSYNEQFFGPGTRLTVL.

V and J are TRBV27 and TRBJ1-2; possibly TRBD1 for D (6 bases). The germline V gene has CDR1 MNHEY and CDR2 SMNVEV (reference sequence). CDR3 length equals 13 residues. V lost 3 bases, J lost 5 bases, and 10 bases lay in between. The CDR3 region has the DNA TGTGCCAGCAGTTTGGCGCAGGGGTATGGCTACACCTTC. Its protein product is CASSLAQGYGYTF.

CDR3 DNA sequence: TGTGCCAGCAGACTCCTAACAGGGGTTACGAACACTGAAGCTTTCTTT. It encodes CASRLLTGVTNTEAFF. The rearrangement joins TRBV28 to TRBJ1-1, with 7 positions matching TRBD1. The length of the CDR3 is 16 residues. From germline, CDR1 is MDHEN and CDR2 SYDVKM. V shed 6 bases, J shed 1 base, and the junction held 11 bases outside the gene matches.

V and J are TRBV19 and TRBJ2-7; TRBD1 aligns across 8 bases. From germline, CDR1 is LNHDA and CDR2 SQIVND (reference sequence). The CDR3 length is 13 residues. Trimming cost V 6 bases and J 4 bases; bases outside gene matches: 5. The CDR3 DNA follows: TGTGCCAGTAGCACAGGGGGTGCGTACGAGCAGTACTTC. Encoded protein: CASSTGGAYEQYF.

V and J are TRBV5-1 and TRBJ1-6; possibly TRBD1 for D (5 bases). Trimming left V 6 bases short and J 7 bases short, with 11 bases between. The CDR3 runs to 13 residues. The germline gives CDR1 SGHRS, CDR2 YFSETQ. This CDR3 is CASTLGGNSPLHF. The CDR3 nucleotides read TGCGCCAGCACTCTGGGGGGAAATTCACCCCTCCACTTT.

The gene calls are TRBV5-6 and TRBJ2-3, with 10 bases matching TRBD2. The CDR3 is 15 residues long. Looked up from germline, CDR1 is SGHDT and CDR2 is YYEEEE. V lost 9 bases to trimming and J lost 2 bases; unmatched junction nucleotides: 9. The chain's CDR3 is CATQLTSGVTDTQYF. The CDR3 nucleotides are TGTGCCACTCAACTCACTAGCGGGGTCACAGATACGCAGTATTTT.

The genes are TRBV11-1 and TRBJ2-1, with TRBD2 matching 7 bases. The CDR3 sequence is 15 residues long. Germline CDR1 reads SGHAT; CDR2 reads FQDESV (reference sequence). J lost 3 bases, V lost 1 base, and 3 bases had no gene match. CDR3 protein: CASSLGGGIYNEQFF. DNA of the CDR3: TGTGCCAGCAGCTTAGGCGGGGGAATCTACAATGAGCAGTTCTTC.

This chain joins TRBV5-4 and TRBJ1-2; perhaps TRBD1 as D (5 bases). This CDR3 is 13 amino acids long. Germline values: CDR1 SGHNT, CDR2 YYREEE (reference sequence). V gave up 6 bases and J gave up 6 bases, with 15 bases separating them. In DNA, the CDR3 is TGTGCCAGCACCTTAAACTTAGGGGATGGCTACACCTTC. This codes for CASTLNLGDGYTF.

The chain joins TRBV14 to TRBJ2-7; tentative D call: TRBD1 (6 bases). The germline V gene has CDR1 SGHDN and CDR2 FVKESK. The CDR3 loop spans 14 amino acids. With 4 bases removed from V and 2 bases from J, the gap between germline ends came to 12 bases. The DNA of the CDR3 is TGTGCCAGCAGCCGAGGGCCAGGGGCCTACGAGCAGTACTTC. It yields the protein CASSRGPGAYEQYF.

CDR3 sequence reads: CASSGRGGEQFF. The CDR3 DNA reads as TGTGCCAGCAGCGGTAGGGGTGGTGAGCAGTTCTTC. The J gene is TRBJ2-1, the V gene TRBV5-4, with a weak D call TRBD1 (5 bases). CDR1 is SGHNT and CDR2 is YYREEE in the germline V gene (reference sequence). The CDR3 is made up of 12 amino acids. V was shortened by 4 bases and J by 9 bases, with 11 bases between the two germline ends.

The J gene is TRBJ1-1, the V gene TRBV5-1; a possible D gene is TRBD1 (5 bases). CDR1 and CDR2 from the germline V gene are SGHRS and YFSETQ. This CDR3 is 15 amino acids long. Trimming removed 3 bases from V and 3 bases from J, with 15 bases in between. CDR3 sequence reads: CASSWPGGLDTEAFF. The CDR3 region has the DNA TGCGCCAGCAGCTGGCCCGGGGGTTTGGACACTGAAGCTTTCTTT. The full variable domain, in which reference TRBV5-1 and TRBJ1-1 provide the parts outside the CDR3, is KAGVTQTPRYLIKTRGQQVTLSCSPISGHRSVSWYQQTPGQGLQFLFEYFSETQRNKGNFPGRFSGRQFSNSRSEMNVSTLELGDSALYLCASSWPGGLDTEAFFGQGTRLTVV.

The V gene is TRBV19, the J gene TRBJ1-2; D uncertain. The CDR3 contains 16 residues. V lost 6 bases, J lost 0 bases, and 17 bases lay in between. CDR1 LNHDA and CDR2 SQIVND come from the germline V gene (reference sequence). The CDR3 sequence is CASSPDLEGTNYGYTF. The CDR3 DNA is TGTGCCAGTAGCCCCGATTTGGAGGGCACTAACTATGGCTACACCTTC.

The chain couples TRBV5-8 to TRBJ1-5; D might be TRBD1 (6 bases). CDR1 is SGHTS and CDR2 is YDEGEE in the germline V gene. V was shortened by 3 bases and J by 4 bases, with 8 bases between the two germline ends. The CDR3 has 13 amino acids. The CDR3 DNA reads TGTGCCAGCAGCTACGACAGGAATCAGCCCCAGCATTTT. It encodes CASSYDRNQPQHF.

The J gene is TRBJ1-6, the V gene TRBV7-9, with D uncertain. The length of the CDR3 is 13 residues. V was trimmed by 6 bases and J by 9 bases, leaving 12 bases between them. Germline CDR1 and CDR2: SEHNR and FQNEAQ (reference sequence). CDR3 region: CASRLATGSPLHF. In nucleotides, the CDR3 is TGTGCCAGCAGGCTGGCGACGGGTTCACCCCTCCACTTT.

The genes are TRBV4-1 and TRBJ1-4; 12 bases are shared with TRBD1. Germline-derived CDR1 and CDR2 are MGHRA and YSYEKL. The CDR3 has 19 residues. V shed 4 bases and J 3 bases; nucleotides not matched to a gene: 12. The CDR3 DNA reads as TGCGCCAGCAGCCTCCCAGCGGGACAGGGGGCGGTGGCTAATGAAAAACTGTTTTTT. Translated: CASSLPAGQGAVANEKLFF.

The CDR3 nucleotides are TGTGCCAGTAGGTATCGCGGGGGGAGCTCCTACGAGCAGTACTTC. This gives the protein CASRYRGGSSYEQYF. The chain uses TRBV19 and TRBJ2-7; 8 bases are shared with TRBD2. Germline CDR1 reads LNHDA; CDR2 reads SQIVND (reference sequence). J was trimmed by 0 bases and V by 6 bases; bases with no gene match: 7. The CDR3 totals 15 residues.

The chain links TRBV2 to TRBJ2-7, with D possibly TRBD2 on 5 matching bases. V lost 1 base and J lost 0, with 7 bases in between. Germline loops: CDR1 SNHLY, CDR2 FYNNEI. The CDR3 loop spans 14 amino acids. The CDR3 protein is CASSEGGFSYEQYF. For the CDR3, the DNA is TGTGCCAGCAGTGAAGGAGGGTTCTCCTACGAGCAGTACTTC.

This clone was detected once. The chain joins TRBV28 to TRBJ1-1; D is unclear. Germline V gene data show CDR1 as MDHEN and CDR2 as SYDVKM. This CDR3 has 12 amino acids. The V end lost 9 bases, the J end lost 5 bases, and 13 bases lay between the germline ends. CDR3 amino acids: CASFYGATEAFF. CDR3 nucleotide sequence: TGTGCCAGTTTCTACGGAGCTACTGAAGCTTTCTTT. The variable domain in full, with the rest retrieved from reference TRBV28 and TRBJ1-1, is DVKVTQSSRYLVKRTGEKVFLECVQDMDHENMFWYRQDPGLGLRLIYFSYDVKMKEKGDIPEGYSVSREKKERFSLILESASTNQTSMYLCASFYGATEAFFGQGTRLTVV.

This chain links TRBV18 with TRBJ2-7; 7 bases are shared with TRBD1. Germline CDR1 reads KGHSH; CDR2 reads LQKENI. The ends lost 3 bases at V and 4 bases at J; junction bases unmatched: 9. The CDR3 length is 15 residues. The CDR3: CASSPTRDSPYEQYF. CDR3 coding DNA: TGTGCCAGCTCACCCACCCGGGACAGCCCGTACGAGCAGTACTTC.

The table lists this clone with a count of one. The rearrangement joins TRBV3-1 (or the pseudogene TRBV3-2) to TRBJ2-1; no clear D gene. V dropped 0 bases and J dropped 6 bases, with 15 bases sitting between them. The CDR3 sequence is 16 residues long. Germline CDR1 is LGHDT and CDR2 is YNNKEL (reference sequence). The CDR3 spells CASSQDVLRSINEQFF. The CDR3 region has the DNA TGTGCCAGCAGCCAAGATGTTTTGCGTAGCATCAATGAGCAGTTCTTC.

With respect to this clone: The identical CDR3 is also encoded by other nucleotide sequences in the sample. The genes are TRBV27 and TRBJ1-5; D not certain. The germline V gene has CDR1 MNHEY and CDR2 SMNVEV (reference sequence). With 3 bases removed from V and 0 bases from J, the gap between germline ends came to 6 bases. This CDR3 comprises 14 residues. The CDR3 DNA is TGTGCCAGCAGTTTCCGGGGTAGCAATCAGCCCCAGCATTTT. It yields the protein CASSFRGSNQPQHF.

The chain is built from TRBV13 and TRBJ1-2; 9 bases are shared with TRBD1. The V and J ends lost 0 bases and 6 bases, in that order; junction bases with no gene match: 14. Germline V gene lookup returns CDR1 PRHDT and CDR2 FYEKMQ (reference sequence). The CDR3 totals 18 residues. The CDR3 protein is CASSLGLGGDRVSNGYTF. CDR3 nucleotide sequence: TGTGCCAGCAGCTTAGGCCTCGGAGGGGACAGGGTGTCGAATGGCTACACCTTC. The complete variable domain, with remaining parts taken from reference TRBV13 and TRBJ1-2, reads AAGVIQSPRHLIKEKRETATLKCYPIPRHDTVYWYQQGPGQDPQFLISFYEKMQSDKGSIPDRFSAQQFSDYHSELNMSSLELGDSALYFCASSLGLGGDRVSNGYTFGSGTRLTVV.

This clone occurred once. The gene calls are TRBV19 and TRBJ2-2, with 9 bases fitting TRBD2. In germline, CDR1 is LNHDA, CDR2 SQIVND (reference sequence). The junction had 3 bases not matched to a gene; V was cut back by 5 bases and J by 5 bases. There are 14 residues in the CDR3. CDR3 sequence reads: CASSFTSGTGELFF. In DNA form, the CDR3 reads TGTGCCAGTAGTTTCACTAGCGGGACCGGGGAGCTGTTTTTT.

The V call is TRBV19, the J call TRBJ2-7, with a possible D match to TRBD1 (5 bases). The CDR3 is made up of 14 amino acids. The germline V and J ends were trimmed by 3 bases and 2 bases, with 11 bases remaining between them. Per the germline V gene, CDR1 is LNHDA and CDR2 is SQIVND (reference sequence). CDR3 region: CASSIQGTAYEQYF. CDR3 DNA: TGTGCCAGTAGTATTCAGGGCACAGCCTACGAGCAGTACTTC.